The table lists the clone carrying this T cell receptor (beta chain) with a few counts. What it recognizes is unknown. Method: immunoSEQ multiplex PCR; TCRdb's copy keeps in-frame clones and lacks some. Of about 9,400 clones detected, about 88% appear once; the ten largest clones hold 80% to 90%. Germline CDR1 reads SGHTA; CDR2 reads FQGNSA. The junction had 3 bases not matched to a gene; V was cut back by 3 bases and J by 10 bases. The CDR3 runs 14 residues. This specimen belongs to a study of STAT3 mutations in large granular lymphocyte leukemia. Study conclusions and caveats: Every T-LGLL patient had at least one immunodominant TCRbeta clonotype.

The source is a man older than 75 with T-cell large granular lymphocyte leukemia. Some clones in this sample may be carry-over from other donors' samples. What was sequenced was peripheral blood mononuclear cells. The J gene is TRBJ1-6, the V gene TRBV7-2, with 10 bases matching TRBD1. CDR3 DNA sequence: TGTGCCAGCAGCTTCCGGGACAGGGGATCACCCCTCCACTTT. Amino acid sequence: CASSFRDRGSPLHF.